Described below is a single T cell receptor (beta chain) sequence and its context. Some clones are missing from TCRdb's copy, which holds only in-frame ones; the method was immunoSEQ multiplex PCR. Here the sample spans over 800,000 clones, about 92% being singletons. The sample belongs to a study of shared clonotypes between healthy human individuals. CD45RO-negative, CCR7-positively selected cells formed the naive CD8 fraction, excluding terminally differentiated effector memory CD45RA+ cells. The CDR3 runs to 15 residues. V dropped 6 bases and J dropped 1 base, with 10 bases sitting between them. The germline CDR1 and CDR2 sequences are KGHSH and LQKENI.

Sample: naive CD8+ T cells sorted from blood. The V and J genes are TRBV18 and TRBJ2-6, with D unresolved. The TCR originated in a man aged 25-45 years in good health. CDR3 protein: CASSPKVSGANVLTF. Written as DNA, the CDR3 is TGTGCCAGCTCCCCCAAGGTGTCTGGGGCCAACGTCCTGACTTTC. The variable domain in full, completed from reference TRBV18 and TRBJ2-6, reads NAGVMQNPRHLVRRRGQEARLRCSPMKGHSHVYWYRQLPEEGLKFMVYLQKENIIDESGMPKERFSAEFPKEGPSILRIQQVVRGDSAAYFCASSPKVSGANVLTFGAGSRLTVL.